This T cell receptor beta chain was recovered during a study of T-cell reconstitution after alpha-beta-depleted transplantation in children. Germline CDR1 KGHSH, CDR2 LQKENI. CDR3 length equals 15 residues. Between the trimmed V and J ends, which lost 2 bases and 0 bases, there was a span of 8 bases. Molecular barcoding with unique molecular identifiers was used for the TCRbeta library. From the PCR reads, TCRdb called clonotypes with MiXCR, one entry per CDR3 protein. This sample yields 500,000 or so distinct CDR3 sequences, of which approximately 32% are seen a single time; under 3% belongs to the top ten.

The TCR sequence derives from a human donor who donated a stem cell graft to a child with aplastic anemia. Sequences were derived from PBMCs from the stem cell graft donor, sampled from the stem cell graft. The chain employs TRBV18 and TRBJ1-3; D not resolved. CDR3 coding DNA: TGTGCCAGCTCACCAGGGATTTACTCTGGAAACACCATATATTTT. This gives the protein CASSPGIYSGNTIYF.